These 9 T cell receptor beta chains were sequenced from one sample in a study of neoadjuvant anti-PD-1 for oral cavity cancer. Method: immunoSEQ multiplex PCR; TCRdb's copy keeps in-frame clones and lacks some. The table lists about 15,000 clones, around 64% of them singletons. Sample: PBMCs, taken before nivolumab (anti-PD-1) treatment. The source of these receptors is a person aged 35-79 years with oral cavity squamous cell carcinoma.

This chain's CDR3 is CASSLVTGRETQYF. In DNA form, the CDR3 reads TGCGCCAGCAGCTTGGTTACAGGGAGGGAGACCCAGTACTTC. This rearrangement joins TRBV5-1 to TRBJ2-5, with D perhaps assigned TRBD1 or TRBD2 (6 bases each). The ends were cut back, 0 bases at V and 5 bases at J, with 11 bases in the middle. The length of the CDR3 is 14 residues. CDR1 SGHRS and CDR2 YFSETQ come from the germline V gene.

The chain recombines TRBV6-6 with TRBJ2-1, with no clear D. Between the trimmed V and J ends, which lost 5 bases and 10 bases, there was a span of 15 bases. The CDR3 spans 13 residues. The germline V gene has CDR1 MNHNY and CDR2 SVGAGI (reference sequence). CDR3 nucleotides: TGTGCCAGCAGTCCCACAGAAGTGCAAGAGCAGTTCTTC. Protein: CASSPTEVQEQFF.

The chain is built from TRBV29-1 and TRBJ2-5; the match to TRBD2 covers 14 bases. J lost 10 bases, V lost 0 bases, and 1 base had no gene match. CDR3 length equals 13 residues. Germline V gives CDR1 SQVTM, CDR2 ANQGSEA. As DNA, the CDR3 is TGCAGCGTTGAAGAGACTAGCGGGAGGGACCAGTACTTC. The encoded protein is CSVEETSGRDQYF.

The chain has TRBV5-1 and TRBJ2-3; TRBD1 matches 8 bases. The junction had 13 bases not matched to a gene; V was cut back by 4 bases and J by 9 bases. CDR3 length: 15 residues. Germline V CDR1 and CDR2: SGHRS, YFSETQ. CDR3 region: CASSGNPGQESTQYF. In DNA, the CDR3 is TGCGCCAGCAGCGGAAACCCGGGACAGGAGAGCACGCAGTATTTT.

The gene calls are TRBV2 and TRBJ2-5; D perhaps matches TRBD2 (6 bases). CDR1 is SNHLY and CDR2 is FYNNEI in the germline V gene. The CDR3 has 11 residues. Trimming removed 8 bases at V and 5 bases at J, with 9 bases between. The CDR3 DNA follows: TGTGCCAGCCTGGCGGGGGAGACCCAGTACTTC. The encoded protein is CASLAGETQYF.

This sequence joins TRBV30 and TRBJ2-7; D is unclear. Germline V gene data show CDR1 as GTSNPN and CDR2 as SVGIG (reference sequence). This CDR3 contains 14 residues. V gave up 0 bases and J gave up 3 bases, with 12 bases separating them. CDR3 loop: CAWSVPGRVYEQYF. The CDR3 DNA sequence: TGTGCCTGGAGTGTACCCGGGCGCGTCTACGAGCAGTACTTC.

The genes are TRBV25-1 and TRBJ2-1, with D perhaps given as TRBD1 or TRBD2 (6 bases each). The germline V gene encodes CDR1 MGHDK and CDR2 SYGVNS. The CDR3 length is 18 residues. Trimming cost V 2 bases and J 5 bases, with 22 bases left between them. The CDR3 region is CASSEPGGIRGTDNEQFF. The CDR3 DNA follows: TGTGCCAGCAGTGAACCAGGCGGGATCAGGGGTACAGACAATGAGCAGTTCTTC.

The rearrangement uses TRBV27 and TRBJ2-2; the D is unclear. This CDR3 region has 12 residues. Trimming removed 6 bases at V and 1 base at J, with 3 bases between. Germline V gives CDR1 MNHEY, CDR2 SMNVEV (reference sequence). The CDR3 sequence: CASRQNTGELFF. The CDR3 nucleotides are TGTGCCAGCAGGCAGAACACCGGGGAGCTGTTTTTT.

The V gene is TRBV7-3, the J gene TRBJ2-7, with D unclear. The CDR3 spans 13 residues. The ends were cut back, 1 base at V and 3 bases at J, with 7 bases in the middle. The germline V gene has CDR1 SGHTA and CDR2 FQGTGA. The CDR3 sequence is CASSLKVGYEQYF. DNA of the CDR3: TGTGCCAGCAGCTTAAAGGTGGGCTACGAGCAGTACTTC.